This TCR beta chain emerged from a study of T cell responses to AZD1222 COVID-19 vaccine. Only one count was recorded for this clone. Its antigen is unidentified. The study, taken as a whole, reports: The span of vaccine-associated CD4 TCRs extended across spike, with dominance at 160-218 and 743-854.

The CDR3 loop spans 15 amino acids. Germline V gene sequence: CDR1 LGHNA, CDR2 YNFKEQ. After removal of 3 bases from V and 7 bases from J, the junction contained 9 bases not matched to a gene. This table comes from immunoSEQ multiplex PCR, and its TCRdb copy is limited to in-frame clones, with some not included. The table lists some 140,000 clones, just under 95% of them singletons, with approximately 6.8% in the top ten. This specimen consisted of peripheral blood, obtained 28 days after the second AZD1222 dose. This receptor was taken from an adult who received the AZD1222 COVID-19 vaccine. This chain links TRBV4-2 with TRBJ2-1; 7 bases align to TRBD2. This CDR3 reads CASSHQSGGGNEQFF. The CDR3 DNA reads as TGTGCCAGCAGCCACCAGTCGGGGGGAGGTAATGAGCAGTTCTTC.